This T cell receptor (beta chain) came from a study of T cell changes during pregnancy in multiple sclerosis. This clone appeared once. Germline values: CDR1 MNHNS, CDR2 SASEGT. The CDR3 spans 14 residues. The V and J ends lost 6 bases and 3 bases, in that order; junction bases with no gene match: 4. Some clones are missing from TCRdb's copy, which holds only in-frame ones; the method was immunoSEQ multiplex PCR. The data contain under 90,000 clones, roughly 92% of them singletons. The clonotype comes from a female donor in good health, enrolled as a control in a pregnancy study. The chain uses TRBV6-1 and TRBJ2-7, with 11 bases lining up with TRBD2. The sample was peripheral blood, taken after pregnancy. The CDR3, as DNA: TGTGCCAGCAGGCCCACTAGCGGGGGCTACGAGCAGTACTTC. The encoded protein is CASRPTSGGYEQYF.